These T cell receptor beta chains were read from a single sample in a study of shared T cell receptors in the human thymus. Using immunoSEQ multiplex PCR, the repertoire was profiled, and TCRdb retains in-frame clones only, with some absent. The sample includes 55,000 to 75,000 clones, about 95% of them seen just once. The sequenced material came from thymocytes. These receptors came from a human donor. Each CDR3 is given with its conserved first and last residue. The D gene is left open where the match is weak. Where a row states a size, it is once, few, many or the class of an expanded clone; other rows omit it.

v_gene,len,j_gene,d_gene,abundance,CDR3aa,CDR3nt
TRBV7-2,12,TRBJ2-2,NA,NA,CASSLVVGELFF,TGTGCCAGCAGCTTAGTGGTGGGGGAGCTGTTTTTT
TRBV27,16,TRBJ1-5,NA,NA,CASSFTVAISNQPQHF,TGTGCCAGCAGTTTCACCGTTGCTATAAGCAATCAGCCCCAGCATTTT
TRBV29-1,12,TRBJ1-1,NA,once,CSVETTPAEAFF,TGCAGCGTTGAAACGACTCCGGCTGAAGCTTTCTTT
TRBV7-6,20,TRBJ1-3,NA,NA,CASSFGGEKSSGYSGNTIYF,TGTGCCAGCAGCTTCGGGGGCGAGAAATCTTCTGGCTACTCTGGAAACACCATATATTTT
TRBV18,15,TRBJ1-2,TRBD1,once,CASSNRTGGSYGYTF,TGTGCCAGCTCAAATCGGACAGGGGGTAGCTATGGCTACACCTTC
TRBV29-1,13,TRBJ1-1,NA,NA,CSVEGPRDTEAFF,TGCAGCGTTGAGGGCCCAAGAGACACTGAAGCTTTCTTT
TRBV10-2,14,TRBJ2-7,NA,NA,CASSEDGRGYEQYF,TGCGCCAGCAGTGAGGACGGACGCGGCTACGAGCAGTACTTC
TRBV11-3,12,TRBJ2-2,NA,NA,CASSPRTGELFF,TGTGCCAGCAGCCCCCGCACCGGGGAGCTGTTTTTT
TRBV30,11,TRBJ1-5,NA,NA,CAWGSVQPQHF,TGTGCCTGGGGGTCCGTTCAGCCCCAGCATTTT
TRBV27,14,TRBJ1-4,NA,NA,CASSSTRGYEKLFF,TGTGCCAGCAGTTCAACCCGCGGCTACGAAAAACTGTTTTTT
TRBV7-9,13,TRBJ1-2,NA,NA,CASGGGWNYGYTF,TGTGCCAGCGGTGGGGGGTGGAACTATGGCTACACCTTC
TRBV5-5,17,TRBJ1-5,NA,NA,CASSLESGNGSDQPQHF,TGTGCCAGCAGCTTGGAGTCAGGGAATGGTTCCGATCAGCCCCAGCATTTT
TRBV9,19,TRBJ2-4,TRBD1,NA,CASSAEGGRDRGAKNIQYF,TGTGCCAGCAGCGCAGAGGGAGGACGGGACAGGGGAGCCAAAAACATTCAGTACTTC
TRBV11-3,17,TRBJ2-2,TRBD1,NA,CASSFSGTGEYTGELFF,TGTGCCAGCAGCTTCTCCGGGACAGGGGAGTACACCGGGGAGCTGTTTTTT
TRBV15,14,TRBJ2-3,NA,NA,CATSRETRGDTQYF,TGTGCCACCAGCAGAGAAACGAGGGGAGATACGCAGTATTTT
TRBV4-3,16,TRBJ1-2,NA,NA,CASSQDGKGDDYGYTF,TGCGCCAGCAGCCAAGATGGGAAGGGGGATGACTATGGCTACACCTTC